Following are 12 T cell receptor beta chains from one sample sequenced in a study of read filtering for tumor transcriptome and immune sequencing. From 300 to 450 ng of RNA, a library with molecular barcoded alpha/delta and beta/gamma adaptors was made. TCRdb used MiXCR to reprocess the reads, holding one entry per CDR3 protein. This sample yields roughly 90,000 distinct CDR3 sequences, of which more than 9% are seen a single time; 14% to 15% belongs to the top ten. Sequencing was done on a sample of a population of CD138-negative cells sorted from bone marrow. Receptors were obtained from a donor at least 40 years old with multiple myeloma.

The genes are TRBV7-3 and TRBJ2-3; D is unresolved. Trimming stripped 4 bases from V and 6 bases from J, with 8 bases between. There are 12 residues in the CDR3. Looked up from germline, CDR1 is SGHTA and CDR2 is FQGTGA. The CDR3 here is CASSSPGDTQYF. CDR3 DNA sequence: TGTGCCAGCAGCTCCCCTGGGGATACGCAGTATTTT.

This clonotype was recorded once. This may arise from a read error, as a much more abundant clone is one base away. The chain couples TRBV28 to TRBJ2-1; tentative D call: TRBD1 (6 bases). The V gene's germline CDR1 is MDHEN and CDR2 SYDVKM. The CDR3 is 16 residues long. CDR3 loop: CASSSGALGSSNGQFF. The CDR3 DNA follows: TGTGCCAGCAGTTCAGGGGCCCTGGGTAGTTCAAATGGGCAGTTCTTC.

The chain combines TRBV12-3 or TRBV12-4 with TRBJ1-1, with D possibly TRBD1 on 5 matching bases. This CDR3 is built from 14 residues. V was shortened by 5 bases and J by 4 bases, with 14 bases between the two germline ends. The CDR3 here is CASSRPREGTEAFF. The CDR3 DNA reads TGTGCCAGCAGTAGGCCCAGGGAGGGCACTGAAGCTTTCTTT.

This clonotype was counted ten times or more. V is TRBV2 and J is TRBJ2-3; 7 bases are a match to TRBD1. The CDR3 is 15 amino acids. Germline CDR1 reads SNHLY; CDR2 reads FYNNEI. V lost 7 bases to trimming and J lost 0 bases; unmatched junction nucleotides: 7. The CDR3 sequence: CASILQGISTDTQYF. The CDR3 coding sequence is TGTGCCAGCATCCTACAGGGGATCAGCACAGATACGCAGTATTTT.

This clonotype appeared many times. The chain joins TRBV29-1 to TRBJ2-7; TRBD2 matches 7 bases. J gave up 4 bases and V 4 bases, and 10 bases lay outside the gene matches. The CDR3 consists of 14 residues. Germline assignment: CDR1 SQVTM and CDR2 ANQGSEA. The CDR3 is CSVGRLAGAYEQYF. DNA of the CDR3: TGCAGCGTTGGTAGACTAGCCGGGGCGTACGAGCAGTACTTC.

At least ten counts were recorded for this clonotype. The chain has TRBV29-1 and TRBJ1-1; D is unresolved. Germline-derived CDR1 and CDR2 are SQVTM and ANQGSEA. The CDR3 runs 13 residues. Trimming removed 3 bases at V and 3 bases at J, with 11 bases between. The CDR3 loop is CSVEGRWDTEAFF. The CDR3 bases are TGCAGCGTTGAGGGCCGGTGGGACACTGAAGCTTTCTTT.

This clonotype was detected many times. The rearrangement joins TRBV9 to TRBJ2-7; 7 bases agree with TRBD1. This CDR3 has 14 residues. Germline CDR1 is SGDLS and CDR2 is YYNGEE. Trimming took 4 bases from V and 2 from J; bases not matched to a gene: 6. Here the CDR3 DNA reads TGTGCCAGCAGCCCGGGACAGCAAACCTACGAGCAGTACTTC. It yields the protein CASSPGQQTYEQYF.

This clonotype has ten or more counts. V and J are TRBV5-1 and TRBJ2-1; TRBD2 matches at 11 bases. V shed 1 base and J 3 bases; nucleotides not matched to a gene: 6. Germline CDR1 and CDR2: SGHRS and YFSETQ. This CDR3 is 17 amino acids long. The CDR3 sequence: CASSLTVLAGGYNEQFF. Here the CDR3 DNA reads TGCGCCAGCAGCTTGACTGTCCTAGCGGGAGGCTACAATGAGCAGTTCTTC.

This clonotype was recorded many times. The J gene is TRBJ2-1, the V gene TRBV5-1; D is unclear. CDR1 and CDR2 (germline): SGHRS, YFSETQ. CDR3 size: 13 residues. Trimming stripped 1 base from V and 6 bases from J, with 8 bases between. Written as DNA, the CDR3 is TGCGCCAGCAGCTTGATTGGTCCCAATGAGCAGTTCTTC. As protein: CASSLIGPNEQFF.

This clonotype was counted ten times or more. The rearrangement joins TRBV12-3 or TRBV12-4 to TRBJ1-1; D is undetermined. V shed 6 bases and J shed 3 bases, with 8 bases lying between them. There are 12 residues in the CDR3. In DNA form, the CDR3 reads TGTGCCAGCAGACGGGGTCACACTGAAGCTTTCTTT. This codes for CASRRGHTEAFF.

In its sample, this clonotype was seen many times. The gene calls are TRBV7-9 and TRBJ2-1, with 13 bases aligning to TRBD2. The trim removed 11 bases at V and 8 bases at J, leaving 12 bases unmatched. The CDR3 extends over 15 amino acids. CDR1 is SEHNR and CDR2 is FQNEAQ in the germline V gene (reference sequence). The CDR3 region is CAGLLAGGPVYEQFF. The CDR3 nucleotides are TGTGCCGGCTTACTAGCGGGAGGGCCAGTGTATGAGCAGTTCTTC. The full variable domain, rest sourced from reference TRBV7-9 and TRBJ2-1, is DTGVSQNPRHKITKRGQNVTFRCDPISEHNRLYWYRQTLGQGPEFLTYFQNEAQLEKSRLLSDRFSAERPKGSFSTLEIQRTEQGDSAMYLCAGLLAGGPVYEQFFGPGTRLTVL.

A word on this clonotype: A much larger clone lies one base from this, so it may be a read error. V and J are TRBV27 and TRBJ2-3, with 9 bases that match TRBD1. CDR3 size: 18 residues. The V gene's germline CDR1 is MNHEY and CDR2 SMNVEV (reference sequence). The CDR3 DNA follows: TGTGCCAGCAGTGCCGCCGGGACAGGGAAGTTTCGCGCAGATACGCTGTATTTT. Its protein is CASSAAGTGKFRADTLYF.